These T cell receptor beta chains were read from a single sample in a study of graft-versus-host responses after intestinal transplantation. Using immunoSEQ multiplex PCR, the repertoire was profiled, and TCRdb retains in-frame clones only, with some absent. The sample consists of roughly 29,000 clones, 93% of them appearing once. The sequencing here drew on PBMCs, taken 66 days after intestinal transplant. The receptors come from a human patient who received an intestinal transplant, so some T cells may come from the graft donor. Each CDR3 is given with its conserved first and last residue. The D gene is left open where the match is weak. Clone size appears in some rows only: once, few, many, or a class for an expanded clone.

cdr3_aa cdr3_nt d_call clone_size j_call v_call
CASSLVAGGQSSYLYEQYF TGTGCCAGCAGTTTAGTGGCTGGGGGCCAATCATCTTACCTCTACGAGCAGTACTTC . . TRBJ2-7 TRBV27
CASSLMGRDRGSPLHF TGCGCCAGCAGCTTGATGGGGCGGGACAGGGGTTCACCCCTCCACTTT TRBD1 . TRBJ1-6 TRBV5-1
CASSLAGRGGELFF TGTGCCAGCAGTTTAGCCGGCCGGGGCGGGGAGCTGTTTTTT . . TRBJ2-2 TRBV27
CASSVEGQGTSGNTIYF TGTGCCAGCAGCGTAGAGGGACAGGGCACCTCTGGAAACACCATATATTTT TRBD1 . TRBJ1-3 TRBV9
CASSLRPPGELYNEQFF TGCGCCAGCAGCTTGCGGCCCCCTGGGGAACTTTACAATGAGCAGTTCTTC . few TRBJ2-1 TRBV5-1
CASSYRGGDGYTF TGTGCCAGCAGTTACAGAGGGGGCGACGGCTACACCTTC TRBD1 . TRBJ1-2 TRBV6-6
CATGQGSTEAFF TGTGCCACCGGACAGGGGAGCACTGAAGCTTTCTTT TRBD1 . TRBJ1-1 TRBV19
CATSIYANEKLFF TGTGCCACCAGCATTTATGCCAATGAAAAACTGTTTTTT . . TRBJ1-4 TRBV15
CASNSLGTGNQPQHF TGTGCCAGCAACTCCCTGGGAACGGGCAATCAGCCCCAGCATTTT . . TRBJ1-5 TRBV27
CASSIEAGGLDEQFF TGTGCCAGCAGCATCGAAGCGGGGGGGCTCGATGAGCAGTTCTTC TRBD2 once TRBJ2-1 TRBV9
CASSPQPGGGQPQHF TGCGCCAGCAGCCCCCAACCCGGCGGCGGGCAGCCCCAGCATTTT . . TRBJ1-5 TRBV4-1
CASSLGGGRSGQYF TGTGCCAGCAGCTTAGGGGGGGGCCGATCCGGGCAGTACTTC . . TRBJ2-5 TRBV7-2
CASSLSRDSGGKYNEQFF TGTGCCAGTAGCCTAAGCCGAGATAGCGGGGGGAAATACAATGAGCAGTTCTTC TRBD2 . TRBJ2-1 TRBV19
CASSSFDGGDTQYF TGTGCCAGCAGCTCCTTCGACGGAGGAGATACGCAGTATTTT . few TRBJ2-3 TRBV7-6
CASSLRDSYGYTF TGTGCCAGCAGCTTACGGGACAGCTATGGCTACACCTTC TRBD1 once TRBJ1-2 TRBV11-3
CASSQAATLALDTQYF TGCGCCAGCAGCCAAGCGGCTACTCTGGCCTTGGATACGCAGTATTTT . . TRBJ2-3 TRBV4-3
CASSLTGSRSPLHF TGTGCCAGCAGTCTGACAGGGTCGCGCTCACCCCTCCACTTT TRBD1 . TRBJ1-6 TRBV5-6
CASSPTGQLYEQYF TGCGCCAGCAGCCCGACGGGACAGCTCTACGAGCAGTACTTC TRBD1 . TRBJ2-7 TRBV4-1
CASSFRTGTTETQYF TGTGCCAGCAGTTTCCGGACAGGGACAACAGAGACCCAGTACTTC TRBD1 . TRBJ2-5 TRBV27
CASSLGDGGGLENEQYF TGTGCCAGCAGCTTGGGGGACGGGGGGGGCCTGGAGAACGAGCAGTACTTC TRBD2 . TRBJ2-7 TRBV5-4
CASSLFVAGVPYNEQFF TGTGCCAGCAGCTTATTTGTTGCGGGAGTCCCCTACAATGAGCAGTTCTTC TRBD2 . TRBJ2-1 TRBV7-8
CASRSRGRIKEQYF TGTGCCAGCAGATCCCGCGGCCGGATCAAAGAGCAGTACTTC . . TRBJ2-7 TRBV5-8
CASSLFPGDRGFYEQYF TGTGCCAGCAGTTTATTCCCAGGGGACAGGGGATTCTACGAGCAGTACTTC TRBD1 . TRBJ2-7 TRBV27
CASSQVGTGGGGYGYTF TGTGCCAGCAGCCAGGTCGGGACAGGGGGCGGCGGCTATGGCTACACCTTC TRBD1 . TRBJ1-2 TRBV4-2
CASSETSLYVYEQYF TGTGCCAGCAGTGAAACTAGCTTATATGTCTACGAGCAGTACTTC . few TRBJ2-7 TRBV6-1
CASSPSDSPFYYNEQFF TGTGCCAGTAGTCCCAGCGACAGTCCCTTTTACTACAATGAGCAGTTCTTC . once TRBJ2-1 TRBV19
CSVDLNSYEQYF TGCAGCGTTGACCTCAACTCCTACGAGCAGTACTTC . . TRBJ2-7 TRBV29-1
CASSNRDNYGYTF TGTGCCAGCAGTAACCGGGACAACTATGGCTACACCTTC . . TRBJ1-2 TRBV6-5
CASRGLGTGGLEQYF TGTGCCAGCAGGGGACTTGGGACAGGGGGCCTCGAGCAGTACTTC TRBD1 . TRBJ2-7 TRBV13
CASNPGTSGGEYEQFF TGTGCCAGCAATCCCGGGACTAGCGGGGGGGAATATGAGCAGTTCTTC TRBD2 . TRBJ2-1 TRBV27
CASSPPPLAGYEQYF TGTGCCAGCAGCCCCCCTCCCCTAGCAGGTTACGAGCAGTACTTC . . TRBJ2-7 TRBV13
CASSGDGSGANVLTF TGTGCCAGCAGTGGAGATGGTTCTGGGGCCAACGTCCTGACTTTC . . TRBJ2-6 TRBV6-1
CASSFRDSNYEQYF TGTGCCAGCAGTTTCCGGGACAGCAACTACGAGCAGTACTTC TRBD1 . TRBJ2-7 TRBV28
CASSEGAGYAGELFF TGTGCCAGCAGTGAAGGGGCGGGGTACGCCGGGGAGCTGTTTTTT . . TRBJ2-2 TRBV6-1
CASSHLTGGYEQYF TGCGCCAGCAGCCATTTGACAGGGGGCTACGAGCAGTACTTC TRBD1 . TRBJ2-7 TRBV4-3
CASSPTSALQSYEQYF TGTGCCAGCAGCCCCACTAGTGCCTTACAATCCTACGAGCAGTACTTC . . TRBJ2-7 TRBV7-9
CASMGTHVSNTGEAFF TGTGCCAGCATGGGGACACATGTATCGAACACTGGGGAAGCTTTCTTT . . TRBJ1-1 TRBV27
CASSLGLGLNTEAFF TGTGCCAGCAGCTTAGGCCTCGGACTTAACACTGAAGCTTTCTTT . . TRBJ1-1 TRBV11-2
CASSSPSGGNYEQYF TGTGCCAGCAGTTCCCCTAGCGGGGGGAACTACGAGCAGTACTTC TRBD2 . TRBJ2-7 TRBV28